The sequence of this T cell receptor beta chain was determined in a study of blood T cells in healthy people across ages. A second 7 to 11 cycle PCR used barcoded and J-beta primers. Each cDNA molecule, via a template-switch adaptor with 12 random nucleotides, was tagged. A single record per CDR3 protein comes from TCRdb applying MiXCR to the 5' RACE reads. The sample holds hundreds of thousands of distinct CDR3 sequences, about half seen once. The table lists this clonotype with a few counts. Russia was home to the donors, healthy Caucasian individuals aged roughly 6 to 90. Per sample, at least 6 micrograms of total RNA were extracted. The CDR3 totals 14 residues. The V segment lost 5 bases and the J segment 7 bases; nucleotides outside the gene matches: 8. The germline V gene encodes CDR1 LGHNA and CDR2 YNFKEQ.

The specimen sequenced was blood. This receptor was taken from a woman aged 60 to 75 in good health. The chain carries TRBV4-2 and TRBJ2-7; 10 positions agree with TRBD2. The CDR3 here is CASSSGLATREQYF. DNA of the CDR3: TGTGCCAGCAGCTCGGGACTAGCGACGAGGGAGCAGTACTTC.